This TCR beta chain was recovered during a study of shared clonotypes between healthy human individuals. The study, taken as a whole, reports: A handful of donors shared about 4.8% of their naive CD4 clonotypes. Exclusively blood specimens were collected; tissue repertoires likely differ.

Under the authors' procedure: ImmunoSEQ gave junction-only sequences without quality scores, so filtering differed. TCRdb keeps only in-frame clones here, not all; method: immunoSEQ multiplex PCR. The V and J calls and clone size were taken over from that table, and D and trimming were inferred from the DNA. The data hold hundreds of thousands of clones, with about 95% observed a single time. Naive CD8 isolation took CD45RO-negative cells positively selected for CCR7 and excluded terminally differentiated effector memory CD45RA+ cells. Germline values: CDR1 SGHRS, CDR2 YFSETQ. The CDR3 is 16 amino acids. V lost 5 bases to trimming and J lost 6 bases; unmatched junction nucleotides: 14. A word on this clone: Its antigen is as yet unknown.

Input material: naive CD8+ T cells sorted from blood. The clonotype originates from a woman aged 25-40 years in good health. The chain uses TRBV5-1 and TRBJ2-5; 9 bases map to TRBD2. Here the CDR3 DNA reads TGCGCCAGCAGAGATACAGTAGCGGGAGTTCCGAAGACCCAGTACTTC. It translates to CASRDTVAGVPKTQYF.